Each of the 31 T cell receptor beta chains below was sequenced from the same sample in a study of beta chain features in type 1 diabetes. Overall study findings and caveats: Across all four CD4+ subsets, people with type 1 diabetes showed modestly shorter TCRB CDR3s.

The sequenced template was cDNA made from the entire isolated RNA. The table came from immunoSEQ multiplex PCR; TCRdb's copy has only in-frame clones and leaves some out. Seen here are some 240,000 clones, roughly 17% observed once, and the top ten hold about 0.08%. Antigen specificity for these receptors is unknown. The sequenced sample consisted of naive CD4+ T cells from blood. The receptors derive from a man between 25 and 39 years old with type 1 diabetes.

There are a few counts of this clone. V gene TRBV25-1 combines with J gene TRBJ2-2; the D gene is possibly TRBD1 (6 bases). Trimming pared 4 bases from V and 13 bases from J, leaving 16 bases between. The germline V gene encodes CDR1 MGHDK and CDR2 SYGVNS. The CDR3 is made up of 13 amino acids. The CDR3 loop reads CASSGTGHGPLFF. The DNA of the CDR3 is TGTGCCAGCAGTGGAACAGGGCACGGACCGCTGTTTTTT.

This rearrangement joins TRBV5-4 to TRBJ2-5, with 7 bases lining up with TRBD2. This CDR3 region has 15 residues. Looked up from germline, CDR1 is SGHNT and CDR2 is YYREEE (reference sequence). V lost 0 bases and J lost 3; bases outside the gene matches: 5. The CDR3 sequence: CASSLGTSAKETQYF. The CDR3 DNA sequence: TGTGCCAGCAGCTTGGGAACTAGCGCCAAAGAGACCCAGTACTTC.

The V gene is TRBV11-3, the J gene TRBJ2-5; 7 bases align to TRBD2. Germline V gene data show CDR1 as SGHNT and CDR2 as YENEEA. The CDR3 totals 13 residues. V lost 5 bases and J lost 4; bases outside the gene matches: 4. CDR3 region: CASSLAAVETQYF. In DNA, the CDR3 is TGTGCCAGCAGCCTAGCGGCTGTAGAGACCCAGTACTTC.

This clone was found a few times. The chain links TRBV5-1 to TRBJ2-3; D is undetermined. The germline V gene has CDR1 SGHRS and CDR2 YFSETQ. V was shortened by 1 base and J by 6 bases, with 12 bases between the two germline ends. This CDR3 is built from 14 residues. Here the CDR3 DNA reads TGCGCCAGCAGCTTGAACGTCCCGAGGGATACGCAGTATTTT. Translation gives CASSLNVPRDTQYF.

The chain has TRBV25-1 and TRBJ1-1; the match to TRBD1 covers 7 bases. The CDR3 runs 18 residues. In germline, CDR1 is MGHDK, CDR2 SYGVNS. Trimming removed 6 bases from V and 3 bases from J; junction bases left unmatched: 19. The CDR3 bases are TGTGCCAGCAGGCAGACAGGGAGCGGAAGATGGAAAGACACTGAAGCTTTCTTT. This codes for CASRQTGSGRWKDTEAFF.

The V and J genes are TRBV7-9 and TRBJ2-3, with D possibly matching TRBD2 (6 bases). The V end was cut by 5 bases, the J end by 2 bases, with 17 bases between. Germline lookup yields CDR1 SEHNR and CDR2 FQNEAQ (reference sequence). This CDR3 spans 16 amino acids. CDR3 residues: CASSPSGTYPTDTQYF. In DNA, the CDR3 is TGTGCCAGCAGCCCATCCGGGACTTACCCCACAGATACGCAGTATTTT.

In its sample, this clone was seen a few times. The V gene is TRBV5-4, the J gene TRBJ2-5; TRBD2 might be the D (6 bases). V gave up 2 bases and J gave up 4 bases, with 18 bases separating them. Germline CDR1 reads SGHNT; CDR2 reads YYREEE (reference sequence). This CDR3 contains 16 residues. This chain's CDR3 is CASSFPGVGSGETQYF. The CDR3 DNA follows: TGTGCCAGCAGCTTCCCCGGGGTCGGTAGCGGAGAGACCCAGTACTTC. The full variable domain, in which reference TRBV5-4 and TRBJ2-5 provide the parts outside the CDR3, is ETGVTQSPTHLIKTRGQQVTLRCSSQSGHNTVSWYQQALGQGPQFIFQYYREEENGRGNFPPRFSGLQFPNYSSELNVNALELDDSALYLCASSFPGVGSGETQYFGPGTRLLVL.

This clone was observed a few times. The rearrangement links TRBV5-1 to TRBJ1-4, with D possibly being TRBD1 (5 bases). Trimming took off 2 bases at V and 8 bases at J, with 10 bases between the two ends. The V gene's germline CDR1 is SGHRS and CDR2 YFSETQ. There are 13 residues in the CDR3. CDR3 sequence reads: CASSLRGPEKLFF. DNA of the CDR3: TGCGCCAGCAGCTTAAGGGGTCCAGAAAAACTGTTTTTT.

This chain connects TRBV7-2 to TRBJ1-5, with D uncertain. The CDR3 sequence is 13 residues long. Germline V gene lookup returns CDR1 SGHTA and CDR2 FQGNSA. V lost 5 bases and J 5 bases, leaving 10 bases between the germline ends. CDR3 nucleotide sequence: TGTGCCAGCAGCCCGGACGGCCATCAGCCCCAGCATTTT. Amino acid sequence: CASSPDGHQPQHF.

The chain recombines TRBV9 with TRBJ2-5; TRBD2 matches 7 bases. This CDR3 has 14 amino acids. V trimming: 4 bases; J trimming: 5 bases; junction bases outside the gene matches: 8. The germline CDR1 and CDR2 sequences are SGDLS and YYNGEE. In DNA, the CDR3 is TGTGCCAGCAGCATCGGGGGGAACAGGGAGACCCAGTACTTC. Translated, it gives CASSIGGNRETQYF.

This chain connects TRBV7-9 to TRBJ2-7; D may correspond to TRBD1 or TRBD2 (5 bases each). This CDR3 spans 14 amino acids. V dropped 5 bases and J dropped 2 bases, with 13 bases sitting between them. Germline values: CDR1 SEHNR, CDR2 FQNEAQ (reference sequence). The CDR3 protein is CASSPWDGTYEQYF. CDR3 coding DNA: TGTGCCAGCAGCCCCTGGGACGGCACCTACGAGCAGTACTTC.

This clone was observed a few times. The chain links TRBV28 to TRBJ1-1, with 7 nucleotides matching TRBD1. This CDR3 spans 13 amino acids. The J segment lost 7 bases and the V segment lost 3 bases, leaving 5 bases of the junction unmatched. Germline assignment: CDR1 MDHEN and CDR2 SYDVKM. CDR3 DNA sequence: TGTGCCAGCAGTTTGGGACAGTATGTTGAAGCTTTCTTT. It yields the protein CASSLGQYVEAFF.

This clone has just a few counts. The gene calls are TRBV7-2 and TRBJ2-3; no clear D. With 1 base removed from V and 3 bases from J, the gap between germline ends came to 5 bases. Germline V gives CDR1 SGHTA, CDR2 FQGNSA. There are 13 residues in the CDR3. For the CDR3, the DNA is TGTGCCAGCAGCTTAGGACGGACAGATACGCAGTATTTT. Residues: CASSLGRTDTQYF. The variable domain in full, with the rest retrieved from reference TRBV7-2 and TRBJ2-3, is GAGVSQSPSNKVTEKGKDVELRCDPISGHTALYWYRQSLGQGLEFLIYFQGNSAPDKSGLPSDRFSAERTGGSVSTLTIQRTQQEDSAVYLCASSLGRTDTQYFGPGTRLTVL.

This clone was seen a few times. The chain employs TRBV4-1 and TRBJ2-3, with 10 bases lining up with TRBD2. This CDR3 is 17 amino acids long. Unmatched junction bases numbered 6, after V lost 0 bases and J lost 3 bases. Looked up from germline, CDR1 is MGHRA and CDR2 is YSYEKL. The CDR3 coding sequence is TGCGCCAGCAGCCAAGATGGCACTAGCGGGATTACAGATACGCAGTATTTT. Translated: CASSQDGTSGITDTQYF.

This clone was seen a few times. The chain uses TRBV30 and TRBJ1-1; possibly TRBD1 for D (5 bases). Trimming shortened V by 1 base and J by 2 bases, and 14 bases separated the two germline ends. The germline V gene encodes CDR1 GTSNPN and CDR2 SVGIG (reference sequence). The CDR3 consists of 15 residues. CDR3 sequence: CAWSDVGRDNTEAFF. For the CDR3, the DNA is TGTGCCTGGAGTGACGTTGGCAGGGACAACACTGAAGCTTTCTTT.

The chain uses TRBV5-4 and TRBJ2-4; the D gene could be TRBD1 or TRBD2 (6 bases each). This CDR3 is built from 15 residues. The ends were cut back, 5 bases at V and 6 bases at J, with 18 bases in the middle. Germline V gene data show CDR1 as SGHNT and CDR2 as YYREEE (reference sequence). The CDR3 loop reads CASRGLGAEGNIQYF. The CDR3 bases are TGTGCCAGCAGGGGCTTGGGGGCGGAGGGAAACATTCAGTACTTC.

This chain uses TRBV30 with TRBJ1-5; a possible D gene is TRBD1 (6 bases). This CDR3 is 14 amino acids long. CDR1 and CDR2 from the germline V gene are GTSNPN and SVGIG (reference sequence). The V end was cut by 1 base, the J end by 4 bases, with 11 bases between. CDR3 region: CAWSADSPNQPQHF. CDR3 coding DNA: TGTGCCTGGAGTGCGGACAGTCCAAATCAGCCCCAGCATTTT.

V usage is TRBV27 and J usage is TRBJ1-2; the match to TRBD1 covers 8 bases. The V segment lost 5 bases and the J segment 8 bases; nucleotides outside the gene matches: 10. CDR1 and CDR2 (germline): MNHEY, SMNVEV (reference sequence). The CDR3 totals 14 residues. CDR3 loop: CASSREGRGRGYTF. CDR3 DNA sequence: TGTGCCAGCAGTCGGGAGGGCAGGGGGCGAGGCTACACCTTC.

This clone showed up just a few times. The chain uses TRBV5-6 and TRBJ1-2, with a possible D match to TRBD1 (6 bases). This CDR3 region has 13 residues. V lost 7 bases to trimming and J lost 5 bases, with 15 bases between them. Germline loops: CDR1 SGHDT, CDR2 YYEEEE. As DNA, the CDR3 is TGTGCCAGCGGCGCAGGGGAAGGATATGGCTACACCTTC. Amino acid sequence: CASGAGEGYGYTF. Together with reference TRBV5-6 and TRBJ1-2, the CDR3 gives the full variable domain: DAGVTQSPTHLIKTRGQQVTLRCSPKSGHDTVSWYQQALGQGPQFIFQYYEEEERQRGNFPDRFSGHQFPNYSSELNVNALLLGDSALYLCASGAGEGYGYTFGSGTRLTVV.

CDR3 residues: CASSAYQETQYF. In nucleotides, the CDR3 is TGTGCCAGCAGCGCGTACCAAGAGACCCAGTACTTC. The J gene is TRBJ2-5, the V gene TRBV7-2, with no clear D. V gave up 5 bases and J gave up 0 bases, with 4 bases separating them. CDR3 length: 12 residues. CDR1 and CDR2 from the germline V gene are SGHTA and FQGNSA.

This chain uses TRBV7-2 with TRBJ2-5, with 9 positions matching TRBD1. Looked up from germline, CDR1 is SGHTA and CDR2 is FQGNSA. The V and J ends lost 3 bases and 7 bases, in that order; junction bases with no gene match: 9. The CDR3 is 15 residues long. In DNA, the CDR3 is TGTGCCAGCAGCTTGGGACAGGGAGTAGAAGGGACCCAGTACTTC. It translates to CASSLGQGVEGTQYF.

The V gene is TRBV29-1, the J gene TRBJ2-3, with D possibly matching TRBD1 (6 bases). This CDR3 is 17 amino acids long. CDR1 and CDR2 from the germline V gene are SQVTM and ANQGSEA. V shed 1 base and J shed 2 bases, with 19 bases lying between them. The CDR3 loop reads CSVEVQGPRRATDTQYF. CDR3 sequence (DNA): TGCAGCGTTGAAGTCCAGGGGCCCCGTAGGGCCACAGATACGCAGTATTTT.

J is TRBJ2-1 and V is TRBV28; perhaps D is TRBD1 or TRBD2 (5 bases each). V shed 10 bases and J shed 8 bases, with 24 bases lying between them. Germline V gene data show CDR1 as MDHEN and CDR2 as SYDVKM. CDR3 length equals 15 residues. Written as DNA, the CDR3 is TGTGCCACGCAAACAATTCCGGGGCAGGGTCATGAGCAGTTCTTC. This gives the protein CATQTIPGQGHEQFF. The whole variable domain, remainder taken from reference TRBV28 and TRBJ2-1, is DVKVTQSSRYLVKRTGEKVFLECVQDMDHENMFWYRQDPGLGLRLIYFSYDVKMKEKGDIPEGYSVSREKKERFSLILESASTNQTSMYLCATQTIPGQGHEQFFGPGTRLTVL.

This chain uses TRBV7-3 with TRBJ2-3; 11 nucleotides agree with TRBD2. The J segment lost 1 base and the V segment lost 5 bases, leaving 5 bases of the junction unmatched. Per germline, CDR1 SGHTA and CDR2 FQGTGA. This CDR3 is built from 16 residues. Written as DNA, the CDR3 is TGTGCCAGCAGCCAGGGTAGCGGGAGGGGCACAGATACGCAGTATTTT. It yields the protein CASSQGSGRGTDTQYF.

The rearrangement uses TRBV5-1 and TRBJ2-6; tentative D call: TRBD1 (6 bases). There are 16 residues in the CDR3. Trimming took off 4 bases at V and 6 bases at J, with 17 bases between the two ends. Germline V lookup: CDR1 SGHRS, CDR2 YFSETQ. DNA for the CDR3: TGCGCCAGCAGCCCAAGACAGGTGCCCTTGGCCAACGTCCTGACTTTC. Amino acid sequence: CASSPRQVPLANVLTF.

This clone appeared a few times. The CDR3 protein is CASSTSGGRPDTQYF. CDR3 DNA: TGTGCCAGCAGTACTAGCGGGGGACGGCCAGATACGCAGTATTTT. The chain carries TRBV6-5 and TRBJ2-3; the match to TRBD2 covers 11 bases. The V segment lost 5 bases and the J segment 4 bases; nucleotides outside the gene matches: 5. The CDR3 loop spans 15 amino acids. The germline V gene has CDR1 MNHEY and CDR2 SVGAGI.

Only a few counts were recorded for this clone. V gene TRBV5-1 combines with J gene TRBJ2-5; 9 bases map to TRBD2. The CDR3 consists of 15 residues. Germline CDR1 is SGHRS and CDR2 is YFSETQ. Trimming removed 4 bases from V and 4 bases from J; junction bases left unmatched: 8. The CDR3 loop reads CASSAGTSFPETQYF. DNA for the CDR3: TGCGCCAGCAGCGCCGGGACTAGCTTCCCAGAGACCCAGTACTTC.

This clone appeared a few times. This rearrangement joins TRBV9 to TRBJ2-7, with 10 nucleotides matching TRBD2. CDR1 and CDR2 (germline): SGDLS, YYNGEE. Losses at the gene ends were 0 bases for V and 3 bases for J; bases not matched to a gene: 3. This CDR3 spans 15 amino acids. CDR3 coding DNA: TGTGCCAGCAGCGTAGGCCTAGCGGGAGTCTACGAGCAGTACTTC. Amino acid sequence: CASSVGLAGVYEQYF.

This chain uses TRBV28 with TRBJ2-6; possibly TRBD1 for D (6 bases). The CDR3 has 17 amino acids. Germline V CDR1 and CDR2: MDHEN, SYDVKM. V gave up 8 bases and J gave up 0 bases, with 17 bases separating them. The CDR3 is CASLKPGHLSGANVLTF. CDR3 coding DNA: TGTGCCAGCCTTAAACCGGGACACCTCTCTGGGGCCAACGTCCTGACTTTC.

This clone was counted only a few times. The V call is TRBV29-1, the J call TRBJ1-2; D may be TRBD1 (5 bases). Trimming left V 7 bases short and J 3 bases short, with 18 bases between. This CDR3 is built from 14 residues. Germline V gene lookup returns CDR1 SQVTM and CDR2 ANQGSEA. The CDR3 region has the DNA TGCAGCGCCCACCATCGGGCAGGGCACTATGGCTACACCTTC. Encoded protein: CSAHHRAGHYGYTF.

This clone was seen a single time. CDR3 in amino acids: CSVMRGGGAKNIQYF. For the CDR3, the DNA is TGCAGCGTTATGAGGGGCGGTGGGGCCAAAAACATTCAGTACTTC. The chain links TRBV29-1 to TRBJ2-4; D tentatively fits TRBD1 or TRBD2 (5 bases each). V lost 5 bases, J lost 1 base, and 15 bases lay in between. This CDR3 has 15 amino acids. Germline V CDR1 and CDR2: SQVTM, ANQGSEA.